The clone carrying this TCR beta chain was seen ten or more times. Its antigen is currently unknown. V lost 5 bases to trimming and J lost 5 bases, with 7 bases between them. This CDR3 is built from 12 residues. Germline-derived CDR1 and CDR2 are SEHNR and FQNEAQ (reference sequence). Unique molecular identifiers were in the cDNA, with template-switch universal primer binding. TCRdb analysed the 5' RACE reads with MiXCR anew, one entry per CDR3 protein. Of roughly 700,000 distinct CDR3 sequences listed, approximately 9% are singletons. This specimen comes from a study of identical twins. Regarding the study as a whole: Weaker excess sharing between twins was seen in beta out-of-frame sequences. Cross-sectional statistics underpinned the conclusions; the same donors were not followed. A partial confounding effect on zero-insertion analyses could come from invariant MAIT and iNKT cells.

The same sample was also used in a study of yellow fever vaccine responses in identical twins.

This TCR derives from a woman under 30 in good health. The V call is TRBV7-9, the J call TRBJ2-1, with D uncertain. Sequencing was carried out using PBMCs. The CDR3 nucleotides read TGTGCCAGCAGCATCCGGGACAATGAGCAGTTCTTC. As protein: CASSIRDNEQFF.